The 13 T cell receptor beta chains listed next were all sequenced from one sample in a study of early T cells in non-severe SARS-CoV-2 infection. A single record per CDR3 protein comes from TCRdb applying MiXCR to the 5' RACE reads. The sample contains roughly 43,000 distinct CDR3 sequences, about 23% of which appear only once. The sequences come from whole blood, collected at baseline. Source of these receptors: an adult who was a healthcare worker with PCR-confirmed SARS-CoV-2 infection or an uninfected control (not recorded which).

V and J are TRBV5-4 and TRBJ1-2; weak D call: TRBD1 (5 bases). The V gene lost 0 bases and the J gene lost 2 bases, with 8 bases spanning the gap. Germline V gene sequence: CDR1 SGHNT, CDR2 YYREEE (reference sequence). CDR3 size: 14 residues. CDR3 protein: CASSLDGGNYGYTF. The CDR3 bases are TGTGCCAGCAGCTTGGACGGGGGAAACTATGGCTACACCTTC.

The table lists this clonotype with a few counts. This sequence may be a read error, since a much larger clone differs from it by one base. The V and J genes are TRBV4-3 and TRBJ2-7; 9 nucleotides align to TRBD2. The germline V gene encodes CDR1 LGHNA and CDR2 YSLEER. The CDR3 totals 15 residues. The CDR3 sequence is CASTQDIAGDYEQYF. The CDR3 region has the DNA TGCGCCAGCACCCAAGATATAGCGGGGGACTACGAGCAGTACTTC.

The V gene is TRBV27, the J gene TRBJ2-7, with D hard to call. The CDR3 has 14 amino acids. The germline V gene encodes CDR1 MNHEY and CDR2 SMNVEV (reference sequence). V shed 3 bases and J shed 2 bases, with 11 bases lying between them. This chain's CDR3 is CASSLERRPYEQYF. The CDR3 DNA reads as TGTGCCAGCAGTTTGGAGAGGCGTCCCTACGAGCAGTACTTC.

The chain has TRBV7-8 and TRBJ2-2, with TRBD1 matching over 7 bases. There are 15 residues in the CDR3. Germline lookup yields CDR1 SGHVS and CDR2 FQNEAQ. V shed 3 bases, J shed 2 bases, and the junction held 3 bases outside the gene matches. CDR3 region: CASSFRDSNTGELFF. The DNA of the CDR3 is TGTGCCAGCAGCTTCCGGGACAGTAACACCGGGGAGCTGTTTTTT.

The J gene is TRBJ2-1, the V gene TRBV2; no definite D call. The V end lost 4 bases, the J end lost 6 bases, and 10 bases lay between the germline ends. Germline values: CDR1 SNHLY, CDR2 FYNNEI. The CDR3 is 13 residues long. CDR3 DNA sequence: TGTGCCAGCAGTGGGTCCAGAGGCAATGAGCAGTTCTTC. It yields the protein CASSGSRGNEQFF.

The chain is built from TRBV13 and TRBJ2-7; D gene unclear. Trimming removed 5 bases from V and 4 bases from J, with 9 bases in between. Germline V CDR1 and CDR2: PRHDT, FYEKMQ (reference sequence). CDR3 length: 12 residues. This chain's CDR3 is CASSHGSYEQYF. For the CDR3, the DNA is TGTGCCAGCAGCCACGGATCTTACGAGCAGTACTTC. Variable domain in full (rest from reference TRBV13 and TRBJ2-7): AAGVIQSPRHLIKEKRETATLKCYPIPRHDTVYWYQQGPGQDPQFLISFYEKMQSDKGSIPDRFSAQQFSDYHSELNMSSLELGDSALYFCASSHGSYEQYFGPGTRLTVT.

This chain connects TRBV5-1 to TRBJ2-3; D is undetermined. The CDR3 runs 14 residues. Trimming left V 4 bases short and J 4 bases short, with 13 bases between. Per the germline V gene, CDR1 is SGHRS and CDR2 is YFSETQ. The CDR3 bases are TGCGCCAGCAGCCCCACCGGCCCCCCAGATACGCAGTATTTT. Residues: CASSPTGPPDTQYF. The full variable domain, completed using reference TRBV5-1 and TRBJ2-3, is KAGVTQTPRYLIKTRGQQVTLSCSPISGHRSVSWYQQTPGQGLQFLFEYFSETQRNKGNFPGRFSGRQFSNSRSEMNVSTLELGDSALYLCASSPTGPPDTQYFGPGTRLTVL.

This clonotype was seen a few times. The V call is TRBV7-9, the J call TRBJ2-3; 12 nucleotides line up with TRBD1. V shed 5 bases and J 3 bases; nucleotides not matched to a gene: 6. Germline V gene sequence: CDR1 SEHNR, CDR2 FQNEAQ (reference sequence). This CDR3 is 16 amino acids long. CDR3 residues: CASSNRDRGRTDTQYF. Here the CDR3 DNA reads TGTGCCAGCAGCAACCGGGACAGGGGGCGGACAGATACGCAGTATTTT.

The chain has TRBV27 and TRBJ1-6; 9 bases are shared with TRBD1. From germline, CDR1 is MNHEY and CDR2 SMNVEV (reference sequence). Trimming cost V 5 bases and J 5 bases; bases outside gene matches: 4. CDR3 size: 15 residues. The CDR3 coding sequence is TGTGCCAGCAGTCACAGGGGGCCACATAATTCACCCCTCCACTTT. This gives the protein CASSHRGPHNSPLHF.

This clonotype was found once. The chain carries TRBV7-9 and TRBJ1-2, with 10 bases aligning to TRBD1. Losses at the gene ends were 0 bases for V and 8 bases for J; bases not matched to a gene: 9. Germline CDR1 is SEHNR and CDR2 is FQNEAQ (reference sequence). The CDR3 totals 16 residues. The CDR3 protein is CASSLARQGAGQGYTF. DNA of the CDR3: TGTGCCAGCAGCTTAGCCCGACAGGGGGCTGGTCAGGGCTACACCTTC.

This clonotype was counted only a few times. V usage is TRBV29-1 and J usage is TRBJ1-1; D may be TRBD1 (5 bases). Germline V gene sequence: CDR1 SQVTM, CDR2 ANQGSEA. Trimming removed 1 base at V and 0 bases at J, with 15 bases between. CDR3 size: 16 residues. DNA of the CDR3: TGCAGCGTTGAAGGAGGCCGGGGACTGTTGAACACTGAAGCTTTCTTT. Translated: CSVEGGRGLLNTEAFF.

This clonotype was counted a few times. The CDR3 DNA is TGTGCCAGCACCACGGGACAGGGCAATTCACCCCTCCACTTT. It yields the protein CASTTGQGNSPLHF. The rearrangement joins TRBV12-3 or TRBV12-4 to TRBJ1-6, with TRBD1 matching 9 bases. The length of the CDR3 is 14 residues. J lost 7 bases, V lost 7 bases, and 5 bases had no gene match.

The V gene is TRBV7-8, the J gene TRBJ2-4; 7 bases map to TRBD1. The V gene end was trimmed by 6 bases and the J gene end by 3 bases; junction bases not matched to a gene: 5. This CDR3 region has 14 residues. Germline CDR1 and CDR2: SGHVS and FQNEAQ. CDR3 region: CASSYRDSKNIQYF. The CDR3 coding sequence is TGTGCCAGCAGTTACAGGGACAGCAAAAACATTCAGTACTTC.